This T cell receptor beta chain appears in the sequencing data of a study of blood T cells in healthy people across ages (dated by TCRdb to between 2014 and 2017). Looking at the study overall: In model experiments, template switching captured about one uniquely barcoded TCR beta cDNA molecule for every two T cells. For two donors (one aged 18 to 30 and one aged 80 or older), the study analyzed two additional independent replicas of 1 million unique cDNA reads from the same blood draw. To track age-related changes in TCR beta repertoire diversity, the study relied on deep sequencing normalized with unique cDNA molecular identifiers. The donors were split into four age groups: young (average 16 years), middle-aged (about 40), aged (about 62) and long-lived (about 82). To avoid experimental bias, donors of different ages were distributed randomly across sequencing lanes. Broad study findings and their caveats: Since profiling was done on bulk unsorted PBMCs, naive and antigen-experienced compartments could not be conclusively compared. A strong correlation was found between observed TCR beta diversity and the percentage of naive T cells measured by flow cytometry. Observed TCR beta diversity per million T cells fell roughly linearly with age, and a significant reduction was already apparent by age roughly 40. Estimates of total diversity based on one million sequenced T cells were regarded as lower bounds and as underestimates. Because donor CMV infection status was unknown, age-related changes in expanded clonotypes were potentially confounded. Compared with the aged group, the long-lived group had more naive CD4+ T cells, fewer expanded clones and increased TCR diversity, suggesting age selection.

Libraries came from 5' RACE. Data came from an Illumina HiSeq 2500. A second PCR of about 6 to 12 cycles was run with a J-beta primer mix and a sample-barcoded 5' primer. Each TCR beta cDNA molecule received a unique molecular identifier from a template-switch 5' adaptor carrying 12 random nucleotides. Each sample yielded at least 2.5 million CDR3-containing paired-end reads. First-strand cDNA synthesis was performed from all RNA using the Mint cDNA synthesis kit, with priming by a TRBC-specific oligonucleotide. After uracil-DNA glycosylase treatment, a first 18-cycle PCR used universal primers M1SS and BC2_uni_R on all cDNA. Turning to the authors' computational methods: Each sample was normalized by randomly selecting 1 million high-quality reads, each carrying a distinct molecular identifier. Reads with shared molecular identifiers were discarded instead of being binned into consensus sequences. MiTCR, run with a Q25 quality threshold and the strictest error-elimination algorithm, handled CDR3 identification, clonotype clustering and error correction. Lower-bound total TCR beta diversity was estimated with a nonparametric unseen species model using Euler transformation. TCRdb ran its own pipeline on the public reads, namely fastp trimming at Q25 and MiXCR clone calling, and kept in-frame beta chains. Merged by CDR3 protein, the rows form single entries marked with the most common genes and DNA. TCRdb, rather than the study authors, made the V and J calls. The sample includes roughly 2 million distinct CDR3 sequences, with 40% to 55% observed a single time. Over 2% of the sample rests with the top ten.

Only a few counts were recorded for this clonotype. The clone's antigen remains unknown. No much larger clone exists at a distance of one base, and base qualities are not known. The roughly 38 donors, aged about 6 to 95 years, were systemically healthy Caucasian individuals from Russia. Each donor gave 8 to 10 milliliters of peripheral blood, collected into EDTA-treated Vacutainer tubes. Ficoll-Paque density-gradient centrifugation was used to isolate PBMCs, with at least 7 million per sample. Total RNA, at least 6 micrograms per sample, was extracted from PBMCs with Trizol reagent. For every donor, an aliquot of PBMCs went through flow cytometry to measure the percentages of naive CD45RAhigh/CD27high T cells. Including cysteine and phenylalanine, the CDR3 has 12 amino acids. Here the CDR3 DNA is all that survives: 36 bases in frame from base 1. Per the germline V gene, MNHNS is the CDR1 and SASEGT is the CDR2.

The sequence is built from TRBV6-1 and TRBJ2-1; the D gene is perhaps TRBD1, from 5 matching bases. This receptor was taken from a woman in her thirties or forties in good health. Source material: blood. The nucleotide sequence reads TGTGCGTCAGGGATAAACTACAATGAGCAGTTCTTC. Its translation is CASGINYNEQFF.